This T cell receptor beta chain was sequenced in a study of shared clonotypes between healthy human individuals. Study findings and constraints: Generally, naive subsets (rather than memory subsets) showed larger estimated richness.

Germline trimming cut 2 bases from V and 6 bases from J; bases unmatched to any gene: 9. The CDR3 has 17 amino acids. Per the germline V gene, CDR1 is MDHEN and CDR2 is SYDVKM. This clone occurred once. Its antigen is not identified. The data were produced by immunoSEQ multiplex PCR, yet TCRdb's version contains in-frame clones alone and is incomplete. Of under 750,000 clones detected, roughly two thirds appear once; the ten largest clones hold around 1.8%. This clonotype originated in a woman aged 25 to 45 in good health. The genes are TRBV28 and TRBJ2-1, with 11 bases fitting TRBD2. Sequencing was done on a sample of memory CD4+ T cells sorted from blood. Documented subset: CD45RA-negative fraction. This CDR3 is CASSLLSHTSGSNEQFF. The CDR3 DNA reads TGTGCCAGCAGTTTACTTTCCCACACTAGCGGGAGCAATGAGCAGTTCTTC.